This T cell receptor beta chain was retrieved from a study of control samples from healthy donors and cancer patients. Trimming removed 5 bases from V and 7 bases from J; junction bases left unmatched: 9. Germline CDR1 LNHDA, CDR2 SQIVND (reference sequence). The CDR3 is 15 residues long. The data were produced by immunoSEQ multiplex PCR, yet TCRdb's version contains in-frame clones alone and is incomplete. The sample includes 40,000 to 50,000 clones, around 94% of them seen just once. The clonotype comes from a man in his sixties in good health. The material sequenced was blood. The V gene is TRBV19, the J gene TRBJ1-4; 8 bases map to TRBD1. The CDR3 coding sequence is TGTGCCAGTAGTTCGCAGGGGGCTAGGACTGAAAAACTGTTTTTT. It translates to CASSSQGARTEKLFF.